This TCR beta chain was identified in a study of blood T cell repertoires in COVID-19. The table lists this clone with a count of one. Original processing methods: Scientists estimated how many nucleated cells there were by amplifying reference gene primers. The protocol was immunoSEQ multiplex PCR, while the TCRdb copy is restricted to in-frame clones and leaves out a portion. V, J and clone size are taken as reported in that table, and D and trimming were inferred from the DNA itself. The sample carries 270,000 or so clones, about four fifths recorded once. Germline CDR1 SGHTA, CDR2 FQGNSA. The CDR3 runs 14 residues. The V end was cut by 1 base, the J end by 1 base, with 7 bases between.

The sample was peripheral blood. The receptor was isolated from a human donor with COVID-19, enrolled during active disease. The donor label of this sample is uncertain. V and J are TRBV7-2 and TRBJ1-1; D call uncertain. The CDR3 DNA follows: TGTGCCAGCAGCTTAGGGTGGCAGAACACTGAAGCTTTCTTT. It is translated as CASSLGWQNTEAFF.